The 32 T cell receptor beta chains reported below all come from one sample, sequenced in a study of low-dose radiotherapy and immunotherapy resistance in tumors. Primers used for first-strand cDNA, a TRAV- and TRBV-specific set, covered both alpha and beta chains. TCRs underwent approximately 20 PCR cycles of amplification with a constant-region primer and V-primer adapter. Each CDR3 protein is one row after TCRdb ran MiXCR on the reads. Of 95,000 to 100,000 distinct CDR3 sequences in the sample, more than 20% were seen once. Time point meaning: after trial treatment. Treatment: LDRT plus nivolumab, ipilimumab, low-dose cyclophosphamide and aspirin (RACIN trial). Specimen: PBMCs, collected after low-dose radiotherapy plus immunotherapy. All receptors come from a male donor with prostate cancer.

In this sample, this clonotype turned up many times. The CDR3 loop is CASSFGQGIPYEQYF. The CDR3 coding sequence is TGTGCCAGCAGCTTCGGACAGGGGATTCCCTACGAGCAGTACTTC. The J gene is TRBJ2-7, the V gene TRBV7-9, with 9 positions matching TRBD1. The CDR3 extends over 15 amino acids. Trimming removed 3 bases from V and 2 bases from J; junction bases left unmatched: 5. CDR1 and CDR2 from the germline V gene are SEHNR and FQNEAQ (reference sequence).

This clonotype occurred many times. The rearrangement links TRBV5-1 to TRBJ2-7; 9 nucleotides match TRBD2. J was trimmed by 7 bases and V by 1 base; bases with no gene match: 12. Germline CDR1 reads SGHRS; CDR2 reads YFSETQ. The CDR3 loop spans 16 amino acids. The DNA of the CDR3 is TGCGCCAGCAGCTTGTTGAGTAGCGGGGGACTACAAGAGCAGTACTTC. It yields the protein CASSLLSSGGLQEQYF.

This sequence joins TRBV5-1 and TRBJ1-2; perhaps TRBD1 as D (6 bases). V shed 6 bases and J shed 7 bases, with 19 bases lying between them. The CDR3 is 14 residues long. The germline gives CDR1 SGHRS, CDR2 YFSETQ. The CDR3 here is CASTQDGGPGGYTF. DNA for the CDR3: TGCGCCAGCACCCAGGATGGGGGGCCTGGTGGCTACACCTTC. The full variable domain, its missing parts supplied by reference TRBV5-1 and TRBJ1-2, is KAGVTQTPRYLIKTRGQQVTLSCSPISGHRSVSWYQQTPGQGLQFLFEYFSETQRNKGNFPGRFSGRQFSNSRSEMNVSTLELGDSALYLCASTQDGGPGGYTFGSGTRLTVV.

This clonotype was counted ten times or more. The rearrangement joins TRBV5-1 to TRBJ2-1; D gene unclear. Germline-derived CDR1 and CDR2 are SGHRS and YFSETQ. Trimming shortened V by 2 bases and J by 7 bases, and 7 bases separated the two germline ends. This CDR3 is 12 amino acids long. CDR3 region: CASSLYGNEQFF. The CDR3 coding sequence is TGCGCCAGCAGCTTATACGGAAATGAGCAGTTCTTC.

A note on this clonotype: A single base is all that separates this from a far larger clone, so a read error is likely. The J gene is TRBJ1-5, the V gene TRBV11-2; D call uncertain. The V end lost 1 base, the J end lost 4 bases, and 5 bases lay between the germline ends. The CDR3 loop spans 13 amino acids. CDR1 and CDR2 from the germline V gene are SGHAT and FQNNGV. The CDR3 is CASSLAPNQPQHF. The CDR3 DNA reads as TGTGCCAGCAGCTTAGCCCCTAATCAGCCCCAGCATTTT.

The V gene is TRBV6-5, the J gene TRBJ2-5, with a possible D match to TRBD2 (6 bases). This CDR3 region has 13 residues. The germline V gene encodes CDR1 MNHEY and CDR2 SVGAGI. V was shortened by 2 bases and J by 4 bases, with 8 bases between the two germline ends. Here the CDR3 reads CASSYRGSETQYF. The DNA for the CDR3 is TGTGCCAGCAGTTACCGGGGGTCAGAGACCCAGTACTTC.

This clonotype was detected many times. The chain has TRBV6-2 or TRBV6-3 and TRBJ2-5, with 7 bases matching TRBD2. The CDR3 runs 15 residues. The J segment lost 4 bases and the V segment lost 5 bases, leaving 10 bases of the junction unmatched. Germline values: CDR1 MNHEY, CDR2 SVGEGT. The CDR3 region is CASSPGLAVRETQYF. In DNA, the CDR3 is TGTGCCAGCAGTCCGGGGCTAGCGGTCCGAGAGACCCAGTACTTC.

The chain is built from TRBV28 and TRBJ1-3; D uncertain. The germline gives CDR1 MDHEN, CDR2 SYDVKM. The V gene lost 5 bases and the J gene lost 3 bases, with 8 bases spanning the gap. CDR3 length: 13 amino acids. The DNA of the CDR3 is TGTGCCAGCAGTCCTGGGTATGGAAACACCATATATTTT. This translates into CASSPGYGNTIYF. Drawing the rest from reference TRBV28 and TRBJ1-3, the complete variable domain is DVKVTQSSRYLVKRTGEKVFLECVQDMDHENMFWYRQDPGLGLRLIYFSYDVKMKEKGDIPEGYSVSREKKERFSLILESASTNQTSMYLCASSPGYGNTIYFGEGSWLTVV.

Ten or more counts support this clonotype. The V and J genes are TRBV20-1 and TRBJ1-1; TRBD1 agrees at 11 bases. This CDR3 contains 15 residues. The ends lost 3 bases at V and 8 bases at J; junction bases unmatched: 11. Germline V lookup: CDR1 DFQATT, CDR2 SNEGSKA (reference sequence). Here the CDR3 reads CSASRFGTGGREAFF. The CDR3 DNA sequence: TGCAGTGCTAGCCGATTTGGGACAGGGGGGAGAGAAGCTTTCTTT.

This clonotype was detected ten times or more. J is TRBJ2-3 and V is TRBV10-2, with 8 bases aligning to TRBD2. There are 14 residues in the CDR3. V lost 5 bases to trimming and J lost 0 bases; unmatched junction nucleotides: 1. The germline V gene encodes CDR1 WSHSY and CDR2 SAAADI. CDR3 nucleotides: TGCGCCAGCAGTATAGCGGGGAGCACAGATACGCAGTATTTT. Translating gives CASSIAGSTDTQYF.

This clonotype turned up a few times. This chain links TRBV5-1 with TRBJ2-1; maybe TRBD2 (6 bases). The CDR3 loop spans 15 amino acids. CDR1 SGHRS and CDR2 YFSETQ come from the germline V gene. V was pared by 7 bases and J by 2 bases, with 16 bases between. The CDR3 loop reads CASRLEAGPYNEQFF. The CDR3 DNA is TGCGCCAGCCGCCTCGAAGCGGGCCCCTACAATGAGCAGTTCTTC.

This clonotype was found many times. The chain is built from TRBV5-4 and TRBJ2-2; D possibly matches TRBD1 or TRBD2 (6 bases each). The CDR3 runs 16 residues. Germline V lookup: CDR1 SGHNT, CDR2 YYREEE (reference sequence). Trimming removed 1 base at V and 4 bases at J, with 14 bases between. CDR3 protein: CASSLMSGGGTGELFF. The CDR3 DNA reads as TGTGCCAGCAGCTTGATGTCCGGGGGCGGCACCGGGGAGCTGTTTTTT.

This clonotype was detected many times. The CDR3 spells CASSYWTGGAGELFF. The CDR3 DNA reads as TGTGCCAGCAGTTACTGGACAGGGGGTGCCGGGGAGCTGTTTTTT. This rearrangement joins TRBV7-9 to TRBJ2-2, with 10 bases fitting TRBD1. The V segment lost 6 bases and the J segment 6 bases; nucleotides outside the gene matches: 7. The CDR3 spans 15 residues. The germline CDR1 and CDR2 sequences are SEHNR and FQNEAQ (reference sequence). Supplemented by reference TRBV7-9 and TRBJ2-2, the full variable domain reads DTGVSQNPRHKITKRGQNVTFRCDPISEHNRLYWYRQTLGQGPEFLTYFQNEAQLEKSRLLSDRFSAERPKGSFSTLEIQRTEQGDSAMYLCASSYWTGGAGELFFGEGSRLTVL.

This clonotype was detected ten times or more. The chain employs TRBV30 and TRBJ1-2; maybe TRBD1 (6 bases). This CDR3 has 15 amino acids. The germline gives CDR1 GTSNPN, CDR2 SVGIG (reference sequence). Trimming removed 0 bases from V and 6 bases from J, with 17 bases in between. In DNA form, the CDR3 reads TGTGCCTGGAGTGTAATCCCAGGGGAGAAACATGGCTACACCTTC. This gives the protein CAWSVIPGEKHGYTF.

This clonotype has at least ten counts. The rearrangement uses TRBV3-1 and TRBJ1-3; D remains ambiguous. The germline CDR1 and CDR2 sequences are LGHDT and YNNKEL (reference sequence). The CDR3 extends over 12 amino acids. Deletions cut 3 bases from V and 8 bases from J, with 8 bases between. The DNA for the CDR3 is TGTGCCAGCAGCCATACCGTTGACACCATATATTTT. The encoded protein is CASSHTVDTIYF.

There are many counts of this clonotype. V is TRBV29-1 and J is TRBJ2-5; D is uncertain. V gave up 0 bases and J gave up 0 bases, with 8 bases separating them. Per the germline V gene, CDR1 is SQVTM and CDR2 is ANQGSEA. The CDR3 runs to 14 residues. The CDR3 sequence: CSVEDRQYQETQYF. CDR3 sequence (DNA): TGCAGCGTTGAAGATCGGCAGTACCAAGAGACCCAGTACTTC.

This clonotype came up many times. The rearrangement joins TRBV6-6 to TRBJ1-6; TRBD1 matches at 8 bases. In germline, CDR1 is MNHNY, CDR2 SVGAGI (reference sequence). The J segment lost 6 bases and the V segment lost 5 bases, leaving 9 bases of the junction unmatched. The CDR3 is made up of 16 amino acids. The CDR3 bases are TGTGCCAGCAGTCCTCTCCCCGGACAGGGTAATTCACCCCTCCACTTT. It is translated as CASSPLPGQGNSPLHF.

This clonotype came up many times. The CDR3 coding sequence is TGCAGCGTTGAGGCGACGGCTGTATGGAGCACAGATACGCAGTATTTT. This gives the protein CSVEATAVWSTDTQYF. This rearrangement joins TRBV29-1 to TRBJ2-3; D remains ambiguous. V lost 3 bases and J lost 0, with 16 bases in between. The germline V gene has CDR1 SQVTM and CDR2 ANQGSEA. The CDR3 contains 16 residues.

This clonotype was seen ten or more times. The chain's CDR3 is CASSPRTSGFTGELFF. The CDR3 bases are TGTGCCAGCTCACCTCGGACTAGCGGCTTCACCGGGGAGCTGTTTTTT. The chain uses TRBV18 and TRBJ2-2, with 10 nucleotides matching TRBD2. CDR1 is KGHSH, CDR2 LQKENI, per germline. This CDR3 has 16 amino acids. V was clipped by 3 bases and J by 4 bases; unmatched bases: 5.

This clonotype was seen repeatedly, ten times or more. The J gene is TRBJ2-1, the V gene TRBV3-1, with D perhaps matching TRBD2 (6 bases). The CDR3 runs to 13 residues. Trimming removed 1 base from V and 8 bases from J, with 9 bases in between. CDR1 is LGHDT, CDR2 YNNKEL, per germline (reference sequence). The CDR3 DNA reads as TGTGCCAGCAGCCAAGGACTAGTCCATGAGCAGTTCTTC. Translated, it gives CASSQGLVHEQFF.

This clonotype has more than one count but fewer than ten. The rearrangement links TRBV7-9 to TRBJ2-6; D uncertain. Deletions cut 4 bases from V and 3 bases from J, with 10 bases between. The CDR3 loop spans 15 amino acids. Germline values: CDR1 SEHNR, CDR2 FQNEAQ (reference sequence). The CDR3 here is CASSSGWYGANVLTF. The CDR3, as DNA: TGTGCCAGCAGCTCCGGGTGGTATGGGGCCAACGTCCTGACTTTC. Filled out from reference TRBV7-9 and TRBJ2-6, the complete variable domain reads DTGVSQNPRHKITKRGQNVTFRCDPISEHNRLYWYRQTLGQGPEFLTYFQNEAQLEKSRLLSDRFSAERPKGSFSTLEIQRTEQGDSAMYLCASSSGWYGANVLTFGAGSRLTVL.

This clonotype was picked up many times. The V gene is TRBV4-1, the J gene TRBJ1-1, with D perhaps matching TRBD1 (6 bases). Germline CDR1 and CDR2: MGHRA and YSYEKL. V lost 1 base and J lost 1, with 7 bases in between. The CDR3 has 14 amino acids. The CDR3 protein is CASSQGQENTEAFF. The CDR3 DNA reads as TGCGCCAGCAGCCAAGGACAGGAGAACACTGAAGCTTTCTTT.

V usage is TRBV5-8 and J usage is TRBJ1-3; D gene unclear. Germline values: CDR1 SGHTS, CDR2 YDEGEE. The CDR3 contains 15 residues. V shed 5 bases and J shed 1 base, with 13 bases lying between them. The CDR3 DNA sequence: TGTGCCAGCAGTTTGAGGATTACGTCTGGAAACACCATATATTTT. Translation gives CASSLRITSGNTIYF.

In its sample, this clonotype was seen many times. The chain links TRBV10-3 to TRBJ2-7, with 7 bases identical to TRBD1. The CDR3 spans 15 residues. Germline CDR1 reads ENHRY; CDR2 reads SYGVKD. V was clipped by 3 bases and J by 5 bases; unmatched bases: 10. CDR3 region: CAISDDPTGSHEQYF. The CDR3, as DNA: TGTGCCATCAGTGACGACCCGACAGGGTCCCACGAGCAGTACTTC.

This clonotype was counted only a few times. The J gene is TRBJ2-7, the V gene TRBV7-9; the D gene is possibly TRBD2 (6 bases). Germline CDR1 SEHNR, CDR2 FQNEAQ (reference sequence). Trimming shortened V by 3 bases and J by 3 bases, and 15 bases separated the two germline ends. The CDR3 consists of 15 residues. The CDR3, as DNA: TGTGCCAGCAGCTTTGAATTAGCGGAAAGCTACGAGCAGTACTTC. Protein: CASSFELAESYEQYF.

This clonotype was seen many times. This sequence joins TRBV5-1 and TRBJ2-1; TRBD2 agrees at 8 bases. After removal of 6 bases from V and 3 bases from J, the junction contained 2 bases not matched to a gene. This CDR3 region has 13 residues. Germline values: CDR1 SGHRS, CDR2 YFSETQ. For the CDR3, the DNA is TGCGCCAGCATGGCGGGGGGCTACAATGAGCAGTTCTTC. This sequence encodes CASMAGGYNEQFF. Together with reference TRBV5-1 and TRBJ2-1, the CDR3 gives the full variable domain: KAGVTQTPRYLIKTRGQQVTLSCSPISGHRSVSWYQQTPGQGLQFLFEYFSETQRNKGNFPGRFSGRQFSNSRSEMNVSTLELGDSALYLCASMAGGYNEQFFGPGTRLTVL.

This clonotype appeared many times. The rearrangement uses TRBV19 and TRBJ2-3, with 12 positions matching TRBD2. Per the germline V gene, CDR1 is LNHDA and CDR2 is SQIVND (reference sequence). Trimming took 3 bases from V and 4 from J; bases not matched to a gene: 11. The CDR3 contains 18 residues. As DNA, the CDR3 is TGTGCCAGTAGTATGCCTAGCGGGGGGGCCCTGGGGCCAGATACGCAGTATTTT. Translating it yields CASSMPSGGALGPDTQYF. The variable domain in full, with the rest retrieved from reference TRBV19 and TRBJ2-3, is DGGITQSPKYLFRKEGQNVTLSCEQNLNHDAMYWYRQDPGQGLRLIYYSQIVNDFQKGDIAEGYSVSREKKESFPLTVTSAQKNPTAFYLCASSMPSGGALGPDTQYFGPGTRLTVL.

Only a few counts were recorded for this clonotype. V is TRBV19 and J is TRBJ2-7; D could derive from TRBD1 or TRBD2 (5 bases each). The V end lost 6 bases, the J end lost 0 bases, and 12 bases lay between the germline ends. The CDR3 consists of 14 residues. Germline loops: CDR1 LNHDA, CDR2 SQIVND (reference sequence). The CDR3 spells CASRGTGRSYEQYF. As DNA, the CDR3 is TGTGCCAGTAGGGGGACGGGACGCTCCTACGAGCAGTACTTC.

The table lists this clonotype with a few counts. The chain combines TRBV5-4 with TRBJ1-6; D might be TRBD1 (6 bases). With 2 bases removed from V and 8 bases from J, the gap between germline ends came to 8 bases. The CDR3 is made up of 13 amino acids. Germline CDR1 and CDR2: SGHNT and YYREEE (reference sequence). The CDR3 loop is CASSLAGDSPLHF. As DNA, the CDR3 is TGTGCCAGCAGCTTAGCAGGGGATTCACCCCTCCACTTT.

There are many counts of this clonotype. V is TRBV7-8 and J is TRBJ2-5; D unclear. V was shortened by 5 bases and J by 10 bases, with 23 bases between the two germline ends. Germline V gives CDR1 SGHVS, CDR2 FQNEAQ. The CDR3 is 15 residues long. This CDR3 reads CASSPRLPAVVIQYF. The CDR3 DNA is TGTGCCAGCAGCCCCCGTTTACCGGCCGTAGTAATCCAGTACTTC.

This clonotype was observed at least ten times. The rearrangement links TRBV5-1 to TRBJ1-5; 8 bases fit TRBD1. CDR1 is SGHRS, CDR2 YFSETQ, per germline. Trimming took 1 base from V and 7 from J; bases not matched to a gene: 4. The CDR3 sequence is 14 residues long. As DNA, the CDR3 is TGCGCCAGCAGCTTGACACAGGGGGGACAGCCCCAGCATTTT. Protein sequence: CASSLTQGGQPQHF.

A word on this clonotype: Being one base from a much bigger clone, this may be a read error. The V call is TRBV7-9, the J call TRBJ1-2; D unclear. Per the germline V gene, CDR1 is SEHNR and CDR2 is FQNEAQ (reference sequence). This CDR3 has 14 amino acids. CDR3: CASSLALQTYGCTF. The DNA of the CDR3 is TGTGCCAGCAGCTTAGCTTTACAGACCTATGGCTGCACCTTC.